This entry features one TCR beta chain sequence. The sample belongs to a study of blood T cell repertoires in COVID-19. Only in-frame clones appear in the TCRdb table, and some are missing; sequencing was by immunoSEQ multiplex PCR. The top ten hold 0.87% of the sample, which has roughly 290,000 clones, around 82% seen once. Sequenced material: peripheral blood. The clonotype was recovered from a human donor with COVID-19, enrolled during active disease. The donor label of this sample is uncertain.

CDR3 amino acids: CASSARQGSGTDTQYF. The CDR3 nucleotides are TGTGCCAGCAGCGCCCGACAGGGAAGTGGCACAGATACGCAGTATTTT. The chain joins TRBV13 to TRBJ2-3; TRBD1 agrees at 7 bases. Germline CDR1 reads PRHDT; CDR2 reads FYEKMQ (reference sequence). The V gene end was trimmed by 5 bases and the J gene end by 1 base; junction bases not matched to a gene: 9. The CDR3 runs to 16 residues.